Each of the 3 T cell receptor beta chains below was sequenced from the same sample in a study of cytomegalovirus exposure and HLA in healthy donors. Amplification used 60 Vbeta primers and 13 Jbeta primers. Clones were sequenced by immunoSEQ multiplex PCR, and TCRdb holds only the in-frame ones, with some missing. The sample lists about 160,000 clones; less than 85% were seen once. Sequences were obtained from PBMCs. The receptor source for this set is a man between 60 and 70 years old in good health and CMV-seronegative.

The V gene is TRBV5-6, the J gene TRBJ2-2; D gene uncertain. CDR1 and CDR2 (germline): SGHDT, YYEEEE. The CDR3 loop spans 14 amino acids. The ends were cut back, 0 bases at V and 4 bases at J, with 7 bases in the middle. This CDR3 is CASSLGWATGELFF. CDR3 DNA: TGTGCCAGCAGCTTGGGTTGGGCCACCGGGGAGCTGTTTTTT. Drawing the rest from reference TRBV5-6 and TRBJ2-2, the complete variable domain is DAGVTQSPTHLIKTRGQQVTLRCSPKSGHDTVSWYQQALGQGPQFIFQYYEEEERQRGNFPDRFSGHQFPNYSSELNVNALLLGDSALYLCASSLGWATGELFFGEGSRLTVL.

The chain links TRBV28 to TRBJ1-5; a possible D gene is TRBD1 (5 bases). From germline, CDR1 is MDHEN and CDR2 SYDVKM. The CDR3 has 15 residues. V lost 5 bases and J 5 bases, leaving 16 bases between the germline ends. CDR3 bases: TGTGCCAGCAGTCTCCCCGTAGGGGCGGATCAGCCCCAGCATTTT. Amino acid sequence: CASSLPVGADQPQHF. Combining the CDR3 with reference TRBV28 and TRBJ1-5 gives the whole variable domain DVKVTQSSRYLVKRTGEKVFLECVQDMDHENMFWYRQDPGLGLRLIYFSYDVKMKEKGDIPEGYSVSREKKERFSLILESASTNQTSMYLCASSLPVGADQPQHFGDGTRLSIL.

CDR3 amino acids: CASSTRLAGVPTHEQYF. In DNA form, the CDR3 reads TGTGCCAGCAGCACCCGACTAGCGGGAGTGCCTACGCACGAGCAGTACTTC. The genes are TRBV11-1 and TRBJ2-7, with 12 bases identical to TRBD2. Trimming at V came to 5 bases and at J to 5 bases, leaving 13 bases not matched to a gene. Looked up from germline, CDR1 is SGHAT and CDR2 is FQDESV (reference sequence). This CDR3 region has 17 residues.